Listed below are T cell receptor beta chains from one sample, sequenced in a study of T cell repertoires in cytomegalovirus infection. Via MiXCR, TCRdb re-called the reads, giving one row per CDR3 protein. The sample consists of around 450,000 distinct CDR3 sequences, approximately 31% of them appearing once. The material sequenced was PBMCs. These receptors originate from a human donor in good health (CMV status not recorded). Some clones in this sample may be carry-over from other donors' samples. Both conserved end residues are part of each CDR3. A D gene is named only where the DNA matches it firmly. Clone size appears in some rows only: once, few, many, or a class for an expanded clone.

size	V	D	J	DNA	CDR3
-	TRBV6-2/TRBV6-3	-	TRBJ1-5	TGTGCCAGCACCTACCAGGGGCTCGGGAATCAGCCCCAGCATTTT	CASTYQGLGNQPQHF
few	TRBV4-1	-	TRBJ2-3	TGCGCCAGCAGCCAATTGGTTTCTTCAGATACGCAGTATTTT	CASSQLVSSDTQYF
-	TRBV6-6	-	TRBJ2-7	TGTGCCAGCAGTTGGGGAAAAAAAGGACCCTACGAGCAGTACTTC	CASSWGKKGPYEQYF
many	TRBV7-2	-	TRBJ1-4	TGTGCCAGCAGCACCCCAAAACAGGGTACTAATGAAAAACTGTTTTTT	CASSTPKQGTNEKLFF
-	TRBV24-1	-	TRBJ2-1	TGTGCCACCAGGTCAGGGGACTTAAATGATGAGCAGTTCTTC	CATRSGDLNDEQFF
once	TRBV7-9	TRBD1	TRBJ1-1	TGTGCCAGCAGCTCCGGGACAGGAATGAACACTGAAGCTTTCTTT	CASSSGTGMNTEAFF
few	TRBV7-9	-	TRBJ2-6	TGTGCCAGCAGCTTTTCGGACTCTGGGGCCAACGTCCTGACTTTC	CASSFSDSGANVLTF
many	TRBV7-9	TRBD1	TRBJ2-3	TGTGCCAGCAGCTTAGGGCAAGACAGGGTGGTAGATACGCAGTATTTT	CASSLGQDRVVDTQYF
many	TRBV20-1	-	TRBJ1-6	TGCAGTGCTAGAGATTGGACGGAAATCTCAGGGAGTTCACCCCTCCACTTT	CSARDWTEISGSSPLHF
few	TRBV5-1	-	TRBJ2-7	TGCGCCAGCAGCGACAGAGGATCCTACGAGCAGTACTTC	CASSDRGSYEQYF
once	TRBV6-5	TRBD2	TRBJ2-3	TGTTCCAGCAGTGGTAGCGGGGGGGCAGATACGCAGTATTTT	CSSSGSGGADTQYF
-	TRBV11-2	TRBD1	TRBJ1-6	TGTGCCAGCAGCTTAGGCCCACAGGGGTTTACCCTCCACTTT	CASSLGPQGFTLHF
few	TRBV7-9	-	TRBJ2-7	TGTGCCAGCAGCTCCGGACCCACTTACGAGCAGTACTTC	CASSSGPTYEQYF
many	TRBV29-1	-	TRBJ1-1	TGCAGCGTTGACGGGGGGGACACTGAAGCTTTCTTT	CSVDGGDTEAFF
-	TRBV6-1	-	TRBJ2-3	TGTGCCAGCAGTACGGGGAGGCCGGGGCGGTCGGGAGCGCGGGTAGATACGCAGTATTTT	CASSTGRPGRSGARVDTQYF
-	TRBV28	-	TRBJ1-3	TGTGCCAGCAGACAGGGCCTTCAGGGCTCTGGAAACACCATATATTTT	CASRQGLQGSGNTIYF
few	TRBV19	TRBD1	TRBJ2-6	TGTGCCAGTAGTACTCGGGGACAGGCGACCACTGGGGCCAACGTCCTGACTTTC	CASSTRGQATTGANVLTF
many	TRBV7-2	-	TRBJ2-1	TGTGCCAGCAGCTTAGGCAGGTACAATGAGCAGTTCTTC	CASSLGRYNEQFF
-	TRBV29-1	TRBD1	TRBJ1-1	TGCAGCGGTGGAGGGGGCGCGGGGACTGAAGCTTTCTTT	CSGGGGAGTEAFF